This TCR beta chain stems from a study of T cells expressing NK-cell markers. On the study more broadly: Among the eight sequenced donors, seven tested HCMV-seropositive and one tested seronegative. Study-level results: Researchers report these clonotypes also headed the CD3+CD56-NKG2C+ fraction in a few donors.

A remark on this clonotype: Its matching antigen is unknown.

The cDNA for TCR beta came from 5'RACE template switching with UMIs. TCRdb reanalyzed the 5' RACE reads and collapses them to one entry per CDR3 protein, without DNA. Its clone listing holds about 430,000 distinct CDR3 sequences. This CDR3 has 14 amino acids. Germline V gene lookup returns CDR1 SGHNT and CDR2 YENEEA. This sequence joins TRBV11-3 and TRBJ2-5; the D call from TCRdb, TRBD1, cannot be confirmed without DNA. The sequence was obtained from a woman aged 45 to 65 in good health. Sequencing used blood T cells: a sorted CD56 or NKG2C T cell subset, CD4+ or CD8+ T cells, or bulk PBMC T cells (not recorded which). CDR3 amino acids: CASSMTGGWETQYF.